Detailed here is one TCR beta chain. The antigen is undetermined. This entry comes from a study of cytomegalovirus exposure and HLA in healthy donors. PCR was performed using 60 Vbeta and 13 Jbeta primers. TCRdb's table, derived via immunoSEQ multiplex PCR, lists solely in-frame clones and lacks some. The repertoire holds about 89,000 clones, about 83% seen once, with approximately 4% in the top ten. Notes on the study in general: Rarity held for most TCR sequences, but there were some public TCRs that occurred in many donors. Highest at DRB1 and lowest at HLA-C, TCR association rates differed among HLA loci in a later analysis. Later analysis associated a missense DCLRE1C variant with TCR beta V- and J-gene trimming.

Material: PBMCs. The source is a female donor in good health and CMV-seropositive.

CDR3 DNA sequence: TGTGCCAGCAGCTTAGATACTAGCGGGAGCCCGATGGGTGGTGAGCAGTTCTTC. This translates into CASSLDTSGSPMGGEQFF. The chain links TRBV7-3 to TRBJ2-1; 11 bases match TRBD2. The V gene's germline CDR1 is SGHTA and CDR2 FQGTGA. The CDR3 is 18 amino acids. The V gene end was trimmed by 2 bases and the J gene end by 9 bases; junction bases not matched to a gene: 15.